This TCR beta chain was documented in a study of T-cell memory formation after mild COVID-19. Using its own MiXCR run on the 5' RACE reads, TCRdb lists one record per CDR3 protein. This sample carries 350,000 to 500,000 distinct CDR3 sequences, around 20% of them seen once, and the ten largest clones take roughly 8.4%. The CDR3 sequence is 15 residues long. The germline V gene has CDR1 SEHNR and CDR2 FQNEAQ (reference sequence). The V and J ends lost 3 bases and 4 bases respectively, with 10 bases between them. This clonotype originated in an adult woman who had mild COVID-19 (a few samples of this study predate the infection). Cell type and time point are not known. The rearrangement joins TRBV7-9 to TRBJ2-6, with a weak D call TRBD1 (6 bases). Sequencing used PBMCs or a T cell subset sorted from them (not recorded which). The CDR3 nucleotides read TGTGCCAGCAGCTTGCAGGGGCTGGGGGCCAACGTCCTGACTTTC. Its protein product is CASSLQGLGANVLTF.